One sample yielded the 10 T cell receptor beta chains listed below, sequenced in a study of blood T cell repertoires in COVID-19. The table came from immunoSEQ multiplex PCR; TCRdb's copy has only in-frame clones and leaves some out. The sample has 200,000 to 250,000 clones; 80% to 85% are singletons. What was sequenced was peripheral blood. The source of these receptors is a woman aged 80 or older with active or convalescent COVID-19.

The CDR3 sequence: CATSSAPGQGGNEKLFF. The CDR3 DNA reads TGTGCCACCAGTAGCGCCCCGGGACAGGGAGGAAATGAAAAACTGTTTTTT. The gene calls are TRBV15 and TRBJ1-4; 9 bases match TRBD1. There are 17 residues in the CDR3. Germline V gene data show CDR1 as LNHNV and CDR2 as YYDKDF (reference sequence). The V segment lost 6 bases and the J segment 5 bases; nucleotides outside the gene matches: 13.

The chain combines TRBV6-6 with TRBJ2-1; D possibly corresponds to TRBD1 (6 bases). This CDR3 region has 13 residues. V was pared by 2 bases and J by 7 bases, with 9 bases between. CDR1 and CDR2 (germline): MNHNY, SVGAGI (reference sequence). CDR3 sequence (DNA): TGTGCCAGCAGTTACGGACAGAAGAATGAGCAGTTCTTC. This translates into CASSYGQKNEQFF.

V is TRBV5-4 and J is TRBJ2-3; the match to TRBD1 covers 9 bases. This CDR3 is 12 amino acids long. CDR1 is SGHNT, CDR2 YYREEE, per germline (reference sequence). V lost 3 bases to trimming and J lost 10 bases; unmatched junction nucleotides: 3. Written as DNA, the CDR3 is TGTGCCAGCAGCTACTGGACAGGGGCGCAGTATTTT. Its protein product is CASSYWTGAQYF.

V and J are TRBV5-4 and TRBJ2-3; 8 nucleotides agree with TRBD1. V dropped 4 bases and J dropped 2; count of bases not matched to a gene: 6. The CDR3 extends over 15 amino acids. Germline lookup yields CDR1 SGHNT and CDR2 YYREEE (reference sequence). CDR3: CASSHQGALTDTQYF. CDR3 coding DNA: TGTGCCAGCAGCCACCAGGGGGCCCTCACAGATACGCAGTATTTT.

Only a few counts were recorded for this clone. The genes are TRBV6-2 or TRBV6-3 and TRBJ2-7; 7 nucleotides match TRBD1. Trimming removed 5 bases from V and 3 bases from J; junction bases left unmatched: 13. The CDR3 spans 16 residues. Germline V gene data show CDR1 as MNHEY and CDR2 as SVGEGT. CDR3 sequence: CASSPGTRQGNYEQYF. DNA of the CDR3: TGTGCCAGCAGTCCGGGTACTAGACAGGGTAACTACGAGCAGTACTTC.

The J gene is TRBJ2-2, the V gene TRBV6-1, with TRBD1 identical over 9 bases. CDR1 is MNHNS, CDR2 SASEGT, per germline. Trimming cost V 3 bases and J 3 bases; bases outside gene matches: 5. The CDR3 covers 16 residues. The chain's CDR3 is CASSDGTGRYTGELFF. In nucleotides, the CDR3 is TGTGCCAGCAGTGATGGGACAGGGAGGTACACCGGGGAGCTGTTTTTT.

The rearrangement uses TRBV5-4 and TRBJ2-5, with D tentatively TRBD2 (6 bases). Between the trimmed V and J ends, which lost 4 bases and 2 bases, there was a span of 18 bases. The CDR3 has 16 amino acids. In germline, CDR1 is SGHNT, CDR2 YYREEE (reference sequence). CDR3 in DNA: TGTGCCAGCAGCCTGTTTGTGGGGGGTCTTCAAGAGACCCAGTACTTC. It translates to CASSLFVGGLQETQYF.

This clone appeared a few times. The chain carries TRBV19 and TRBJ2-4; D is perhaps TRBD2 (6 bases). This CDR3 contains 16 residues. V shed 6 bases and J shed 2 bases, with 17 bases lying between them. The V gene's germline CDR1 is LNHDA and CDR2 SQIVND (reference sequence). The CDR3 DNA reads TGTGCCAGTAGACCTTCGGCAGGGACTTCCAAAAACATTCAGTACTTC. This codes for CASRPSAGTSKNIQYF.

The chain is built from TRBV7-2 and TRBJ2-7; 8 positions match TRBD2. CDR1 SGHTA and CDR2 FQGNSA come from the germline V gene. This CDR3 is built from 15 residues. V lost 1 base to trimming and J lost 0 bases; unmatched junction nucleotides: 2. CDR3 loop: CASSLVAGGSYEQYF. Here the CDR3 DNA reads TGTGCCAGCAGCTTAGTTGCGGGGGGCTCCTACGAGCAGTACTTC.

This CDR3 is CASSLGTVGTNNQPQHF. The CDR3, as DNA: TGTGCCAGCAGCTTAGGGACCGTCGGGACAAACAATCAGCCCCAGCATTTT. The rearrangement uses TRBV11-2 and TRBJ1-5; D might be TRBD1 (6 bases). The CDR3 spans 17 residues. Trimming cost V 1 base and J 3 bases, with 16 bases left between them. The germline V gene encodes CDR1 SGHAT and CDR2 FQNNGV.